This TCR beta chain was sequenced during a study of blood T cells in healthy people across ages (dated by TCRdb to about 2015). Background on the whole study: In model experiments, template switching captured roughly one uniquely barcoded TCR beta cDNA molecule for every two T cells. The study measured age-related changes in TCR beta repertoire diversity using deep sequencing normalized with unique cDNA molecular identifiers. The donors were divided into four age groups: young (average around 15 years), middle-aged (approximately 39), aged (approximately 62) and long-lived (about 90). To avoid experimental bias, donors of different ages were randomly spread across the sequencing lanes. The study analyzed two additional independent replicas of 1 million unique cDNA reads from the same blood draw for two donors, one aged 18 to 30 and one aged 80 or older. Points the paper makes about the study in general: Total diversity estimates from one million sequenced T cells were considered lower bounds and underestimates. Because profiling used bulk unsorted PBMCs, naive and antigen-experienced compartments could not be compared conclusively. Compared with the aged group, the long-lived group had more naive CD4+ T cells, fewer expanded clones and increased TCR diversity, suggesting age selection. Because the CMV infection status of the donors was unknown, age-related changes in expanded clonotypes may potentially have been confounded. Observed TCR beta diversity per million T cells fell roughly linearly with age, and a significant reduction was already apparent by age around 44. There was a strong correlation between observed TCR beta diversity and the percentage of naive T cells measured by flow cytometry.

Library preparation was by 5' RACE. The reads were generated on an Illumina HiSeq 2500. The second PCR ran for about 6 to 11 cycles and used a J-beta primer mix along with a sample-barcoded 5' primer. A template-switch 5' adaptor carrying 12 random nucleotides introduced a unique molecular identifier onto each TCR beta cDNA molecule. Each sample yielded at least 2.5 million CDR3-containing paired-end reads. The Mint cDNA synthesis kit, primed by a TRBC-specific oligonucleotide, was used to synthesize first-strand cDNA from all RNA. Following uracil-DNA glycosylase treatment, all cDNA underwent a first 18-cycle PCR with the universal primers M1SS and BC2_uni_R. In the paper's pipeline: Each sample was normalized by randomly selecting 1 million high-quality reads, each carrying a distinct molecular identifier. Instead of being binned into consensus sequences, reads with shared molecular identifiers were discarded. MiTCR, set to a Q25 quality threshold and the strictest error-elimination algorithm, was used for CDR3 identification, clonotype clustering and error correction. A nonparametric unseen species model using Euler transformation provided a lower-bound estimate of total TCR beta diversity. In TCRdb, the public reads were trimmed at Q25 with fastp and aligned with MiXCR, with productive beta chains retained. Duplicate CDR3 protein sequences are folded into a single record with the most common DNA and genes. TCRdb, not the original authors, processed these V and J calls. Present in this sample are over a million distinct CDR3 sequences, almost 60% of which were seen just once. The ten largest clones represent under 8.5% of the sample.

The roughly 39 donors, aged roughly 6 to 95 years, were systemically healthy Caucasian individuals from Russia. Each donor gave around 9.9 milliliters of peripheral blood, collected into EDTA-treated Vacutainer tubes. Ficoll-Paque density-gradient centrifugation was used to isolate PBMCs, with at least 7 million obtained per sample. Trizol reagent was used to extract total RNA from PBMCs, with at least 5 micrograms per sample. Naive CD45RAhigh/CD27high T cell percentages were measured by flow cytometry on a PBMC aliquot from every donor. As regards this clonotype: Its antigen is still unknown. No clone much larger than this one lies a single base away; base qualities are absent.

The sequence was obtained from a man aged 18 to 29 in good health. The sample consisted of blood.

This receptor carries the CDR3 CASRLTRRGVTDTQYF. Read as DNA, the sequence is TGTGCCAGCAGACTAACGAGACGGGGAGTCACAGATACGCAGTATTTT. Rearrangement joined TRBV12-3 or TRBV12-4 to TRBJ2-3, with TRBD2 perhaps the D gene, on 5 matching bases. The CDR3 numbers 16 residues from cysteine through phenylalanine. CDR3 DNA only is kept here, 48 bases in frame from base 1. V is shortened by 6 bases, J by 2 bases, and the region joining them spans 18 bases.